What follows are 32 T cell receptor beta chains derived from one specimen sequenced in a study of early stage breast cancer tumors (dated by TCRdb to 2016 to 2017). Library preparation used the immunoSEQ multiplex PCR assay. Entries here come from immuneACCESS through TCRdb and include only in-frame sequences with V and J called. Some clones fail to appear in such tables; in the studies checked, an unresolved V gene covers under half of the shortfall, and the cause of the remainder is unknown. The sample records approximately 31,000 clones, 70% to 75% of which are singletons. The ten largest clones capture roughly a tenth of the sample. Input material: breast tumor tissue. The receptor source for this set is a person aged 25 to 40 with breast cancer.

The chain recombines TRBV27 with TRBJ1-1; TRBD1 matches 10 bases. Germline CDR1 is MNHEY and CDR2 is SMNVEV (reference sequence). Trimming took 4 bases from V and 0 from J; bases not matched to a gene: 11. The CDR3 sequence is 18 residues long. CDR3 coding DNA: TGTGCCAGCAGTTCGTTCCGGGACAGGGGATACATGAACACTGAAGCTTTCTTT. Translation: CASSSFRDRGYMNTEAFF.

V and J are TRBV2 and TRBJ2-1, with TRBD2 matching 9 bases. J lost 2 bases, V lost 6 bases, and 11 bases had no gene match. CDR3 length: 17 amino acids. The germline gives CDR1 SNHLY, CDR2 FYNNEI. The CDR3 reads CASSLRGAGGAYNEQFF. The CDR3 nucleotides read TGTGCCAGCAGCCTCCGGGGAGCGGGAGGTGCCTACAATGAGCAGTTCTTC.

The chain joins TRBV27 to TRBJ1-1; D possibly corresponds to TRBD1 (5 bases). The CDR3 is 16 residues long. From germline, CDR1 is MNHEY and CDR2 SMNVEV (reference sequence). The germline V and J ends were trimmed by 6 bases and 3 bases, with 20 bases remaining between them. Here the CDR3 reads CASRIGTSIGDTEAFF. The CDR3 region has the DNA TGTGCCAGCAGGATCGGGACTTCAATAGGGGACACTGAAGCTTTCTTT.

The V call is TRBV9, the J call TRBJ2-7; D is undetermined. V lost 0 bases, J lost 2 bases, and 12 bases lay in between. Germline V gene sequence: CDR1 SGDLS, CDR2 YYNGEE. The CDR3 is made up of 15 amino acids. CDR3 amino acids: CASSVGNRPTYEQYF. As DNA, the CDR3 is TGTGCCAGCAGCGTAGGAAATAGGCCTACCTACGAGCAGTACTTC.

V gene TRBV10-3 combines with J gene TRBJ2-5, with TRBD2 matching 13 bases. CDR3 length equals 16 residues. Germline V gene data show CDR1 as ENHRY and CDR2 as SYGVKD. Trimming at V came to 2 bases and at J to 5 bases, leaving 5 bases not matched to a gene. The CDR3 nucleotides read TGTGCCATCAGTGAGGGGGGACTAGCGGGAACTGAGACCCAGTACTTC. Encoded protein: CAISEGGLAGTETQYF.

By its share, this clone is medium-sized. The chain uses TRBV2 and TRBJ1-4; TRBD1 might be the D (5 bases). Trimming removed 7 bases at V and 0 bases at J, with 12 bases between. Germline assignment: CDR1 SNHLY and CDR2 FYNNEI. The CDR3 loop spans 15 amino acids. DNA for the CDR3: TGTGCCAGCAAGGCCAGGGCGGCAACTAATGAAAAACTGTTTTTT. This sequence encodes CASKARAATNEKLFF.

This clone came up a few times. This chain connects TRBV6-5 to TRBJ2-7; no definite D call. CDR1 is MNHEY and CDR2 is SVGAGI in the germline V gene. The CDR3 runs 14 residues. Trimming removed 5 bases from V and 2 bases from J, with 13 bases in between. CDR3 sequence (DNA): TGTGCCAGCAGTACCCTTGAGGCTACCTACGAGCAGTACTTC. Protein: CASSTLEATYEQYF.

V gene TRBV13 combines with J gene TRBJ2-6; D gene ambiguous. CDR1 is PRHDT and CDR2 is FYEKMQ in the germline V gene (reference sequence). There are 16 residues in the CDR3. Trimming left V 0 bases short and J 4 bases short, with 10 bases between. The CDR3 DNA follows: TGTGCCAGCAGCTTAGGACGGTCGAGAGGGGCCAACGTCCTGACTTTC. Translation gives CASSLGRSRGANVLTF.

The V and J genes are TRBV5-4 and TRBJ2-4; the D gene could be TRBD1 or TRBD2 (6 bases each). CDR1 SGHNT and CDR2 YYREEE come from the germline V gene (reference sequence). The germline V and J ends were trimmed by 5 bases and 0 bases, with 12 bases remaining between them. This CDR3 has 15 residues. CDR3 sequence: CASSDEGGAKNIQYF. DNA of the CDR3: TGTGCCAGCAGTGACGAGGGGGGAGCCAAAAACATTCAGTACTTC.

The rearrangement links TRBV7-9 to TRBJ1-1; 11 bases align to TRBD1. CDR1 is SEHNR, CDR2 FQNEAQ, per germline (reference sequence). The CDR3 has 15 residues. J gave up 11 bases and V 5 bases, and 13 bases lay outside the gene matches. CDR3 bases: TGTGCCAGCAGCCCCAGGACAGGGGGCGACGTTAGGGCTTTCTTT. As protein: CASSPRTGGDVRAFF.

This CDR3 is CASSLQGGASTDTQYF. The CDR3 nucleotides are TGTGCCAGCAGCTTACAGGGCGGGGCTAGCACAGATACGCAGTATTTT. This chain connects TRBV7-2 to TRBJ2-3; TRBD2 is a possible D gene (6 bases). V lost 2 bases and J 0 bases, leaving 12 bases between the germline ends. From germline, CDR1 is SGHTA and CDR2 FQGNSA. The CDR3 extends over 16 amino acids.

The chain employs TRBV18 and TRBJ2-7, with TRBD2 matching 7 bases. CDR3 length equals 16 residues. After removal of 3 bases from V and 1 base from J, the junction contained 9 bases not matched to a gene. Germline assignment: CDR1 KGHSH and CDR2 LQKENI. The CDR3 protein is CASSPVGTTASYEQYF. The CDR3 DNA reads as TGTGCCAGCTCACCTGTGGGGACTACCGCATCCTACGAGCAGTACTTC.

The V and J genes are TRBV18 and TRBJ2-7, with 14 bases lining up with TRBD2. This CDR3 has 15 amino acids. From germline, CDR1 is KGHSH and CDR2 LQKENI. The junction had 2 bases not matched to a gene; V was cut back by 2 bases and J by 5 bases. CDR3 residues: CASSPGGLAGDEQYF. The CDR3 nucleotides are TGTGCCAGCTCACCAGGGGGACTAGCGGGAGACGAGCAGTACTTC. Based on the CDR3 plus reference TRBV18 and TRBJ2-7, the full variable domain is NAGVMQNPRHLVRRRGQEARLRCSPMKGHSHVYWYRQLPEEGLKFMVYLQKENIIDESGMPKERFSAEFPKEGPSILRIQQVVRGDSAAYFCASSPGGLAGDEQYFGPGTRLTVT.

The CDR3 protein is CASSFSVSYEQYF. The DNA for the CDR3 is TGTGCCAGCAGTTTCTCGGTATCCTACGAGCAGTACTTC. V is TRBV27 and J is TRBJ2-7; unclear D gene. This CDR3 region has 13 residues. V was cut by 3 bases and J by 1 base, with 7 bases left in between. Germline V gene sequence: CDR1 MNHEY, CDR2 SMNVEV (reference sequence).

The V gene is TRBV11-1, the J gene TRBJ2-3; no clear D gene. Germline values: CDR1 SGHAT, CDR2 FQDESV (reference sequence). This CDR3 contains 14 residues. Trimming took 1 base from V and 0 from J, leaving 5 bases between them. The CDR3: CASSLVTSTDTQYF. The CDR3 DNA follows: TGTGCCAGCAGCTTAGTTACGAGCACAGATACGCAGTATTTT.

This chain's CDR3 is CASSLTQTGAPLHF. The CDR3 DNA reads as TGTGCCAGCAGCTTAACTCAGACGGGCGCACCCCTCCACTTT. J is TRBJ1-6 and V is TRBV7-2; D is unclear. Trimming stripped 2 bases from V and 11 bases from J, with 13 bases between. The CDR3 runs to 14 residues. Germline values: CDR1 SGHTA, CDR2 FQGNSA.

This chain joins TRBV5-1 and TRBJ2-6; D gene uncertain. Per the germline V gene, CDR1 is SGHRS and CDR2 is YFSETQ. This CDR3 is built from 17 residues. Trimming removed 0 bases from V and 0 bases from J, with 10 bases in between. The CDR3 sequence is CASSLVGLNSGANVLTF. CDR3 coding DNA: TGCGCCAGCAGCTTGGTAGGCTTAAACTCTGGGGCCAACGTCCTGACTTTC.

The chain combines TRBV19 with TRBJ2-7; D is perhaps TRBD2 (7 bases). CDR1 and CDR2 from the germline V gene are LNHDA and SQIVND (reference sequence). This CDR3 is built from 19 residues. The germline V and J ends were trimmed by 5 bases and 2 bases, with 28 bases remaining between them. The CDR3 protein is CASSLFSLLGGGPTYEQYF. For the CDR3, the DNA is TGTGCCAGTAGTCTTTTTTCGCTTCTTGGCGGGGGCCCCACCTACGAGCAGTACTTC.

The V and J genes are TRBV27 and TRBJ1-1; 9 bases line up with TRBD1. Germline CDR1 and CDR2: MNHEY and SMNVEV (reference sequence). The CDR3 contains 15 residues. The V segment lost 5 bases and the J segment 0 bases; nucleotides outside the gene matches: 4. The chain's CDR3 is CASSPWTGVNTEAFF. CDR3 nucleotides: TGTGCCAGCAGTCCGTGGACAGGGGTGAACACTGAAGCTTTCTTT.

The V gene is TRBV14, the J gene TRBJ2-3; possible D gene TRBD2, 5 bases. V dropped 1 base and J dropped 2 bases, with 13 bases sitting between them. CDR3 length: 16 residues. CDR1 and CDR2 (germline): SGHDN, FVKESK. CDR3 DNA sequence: TGTGCCAGCAGCCAAGTCATATCTAGCCTCACAGATACGCAGTATTTT. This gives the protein CASSQVISSLTDTQYF. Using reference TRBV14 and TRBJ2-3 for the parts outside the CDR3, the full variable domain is EAGVTQFPSHSVIEKGQTVTLRCDPISGHDNLYWYRRVMGKEIKFLLHFVKESKQDESGMPNNRFLAERTGGTYSTLKVQPAELEDSGVYFCASSQVISSLTDTQYFGPGTRLTVL.

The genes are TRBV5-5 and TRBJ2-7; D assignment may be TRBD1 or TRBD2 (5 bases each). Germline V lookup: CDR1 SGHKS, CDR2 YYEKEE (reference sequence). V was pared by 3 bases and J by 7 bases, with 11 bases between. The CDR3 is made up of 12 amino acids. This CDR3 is CASSSGTLEQYF. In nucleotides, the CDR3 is TGTGCCAGCAGCTCCGGGACCCTGGAGCAGTACTTC.

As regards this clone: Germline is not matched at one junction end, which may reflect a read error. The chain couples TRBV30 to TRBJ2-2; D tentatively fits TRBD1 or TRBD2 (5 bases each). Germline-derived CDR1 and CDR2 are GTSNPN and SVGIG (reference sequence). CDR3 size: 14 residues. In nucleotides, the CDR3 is TGTGCCTGGAGTCAGGGAGAGGAGCACCGGGGAGCTGTTTTT. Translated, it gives CAWSQGEEHRGAVF.

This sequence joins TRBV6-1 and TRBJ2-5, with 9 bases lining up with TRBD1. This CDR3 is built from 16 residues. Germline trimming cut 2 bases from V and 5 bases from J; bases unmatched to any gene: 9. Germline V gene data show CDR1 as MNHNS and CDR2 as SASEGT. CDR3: CASSELGGDRDETQYF. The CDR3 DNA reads TGTGCCAGCAGTGAACTTGGGGGGGACAGGGACGAGACCCAGTACTTC.

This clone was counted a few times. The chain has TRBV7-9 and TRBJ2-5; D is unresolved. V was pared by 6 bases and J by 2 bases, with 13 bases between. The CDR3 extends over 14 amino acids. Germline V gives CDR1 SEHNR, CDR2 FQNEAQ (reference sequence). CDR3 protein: CASRSGWEQETQYF. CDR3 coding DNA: TGTGCCAGCAGGTCCGGCTGGGAACAAGAGACCCAGTACTTC.

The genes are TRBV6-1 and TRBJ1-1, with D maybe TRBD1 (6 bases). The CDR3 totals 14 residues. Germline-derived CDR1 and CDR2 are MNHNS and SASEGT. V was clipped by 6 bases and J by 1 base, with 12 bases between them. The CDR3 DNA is TGTGCCAGCAGAGTGGACAGAGGGAACACTGAAGCTTTCTTT. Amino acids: CASRVDRGNTEAFF.

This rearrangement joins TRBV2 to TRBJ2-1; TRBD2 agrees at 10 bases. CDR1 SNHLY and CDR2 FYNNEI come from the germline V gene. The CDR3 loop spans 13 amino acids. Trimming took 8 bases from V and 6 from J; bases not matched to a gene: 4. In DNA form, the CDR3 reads TGTGCCAGCGGGACTAGCGCTTCCAATGAGCAGTTCTTC. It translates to CASGTSASNEQFF.

CDR3 coding DNA: TGTGCCAGCAGTTACTCGGGCAGTCTCACTGAAGCTTTCTTT. Amino acid sequence: CASSYSGSLTEAFF. V usage is TRBV6-5 and J usage is TRBJ1-1; D is ambiguous. The CDR3 is 14 amino acids. The germline gives CDR1 MNHEY, CDR2 SVGAGI. The V gene lost 0 bases and the J gene lost 4 bases, with 9 bases spanning the gap.

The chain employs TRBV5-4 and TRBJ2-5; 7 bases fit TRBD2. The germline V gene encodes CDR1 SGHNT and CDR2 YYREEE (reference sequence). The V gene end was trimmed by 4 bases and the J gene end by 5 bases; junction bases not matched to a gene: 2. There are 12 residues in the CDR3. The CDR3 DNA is TGTGCCAGCAGCGGGGAGGGTGAGACCCAGTACTTC. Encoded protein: CASSGEGETQYF.

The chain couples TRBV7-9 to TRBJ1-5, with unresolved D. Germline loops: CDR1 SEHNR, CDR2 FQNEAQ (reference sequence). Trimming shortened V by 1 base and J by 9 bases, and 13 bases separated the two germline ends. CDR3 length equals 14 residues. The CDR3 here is CASSLDGGSRPQHF. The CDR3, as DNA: TGTGCCAGCAGCTTAGACGGTGGTTCTAGGCCCCAGCATTTT.

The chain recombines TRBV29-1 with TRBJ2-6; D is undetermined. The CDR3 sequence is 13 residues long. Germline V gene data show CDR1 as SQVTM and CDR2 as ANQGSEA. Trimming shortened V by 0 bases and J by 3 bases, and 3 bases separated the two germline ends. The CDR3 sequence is CSVEDLGANVLTF. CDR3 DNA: TGCAGCGTTGAAGATCTTGGGGCCAACGTCCTGACTTTC.

The CDR3 is CASSLLGQVGSGNNEQFF. In nucleotides, the CDR3 is TGTGCCAGCAGCCTCCTGGGACAGGTGGGTAGCGGGAACAATGAGCAGTTCTTC. This chain connects TRBV7-2 to TRBJ2-1, with D tentatively TRBD1 or TRBD2 (8 bases each). Trimming pared 5 bases from V and 5 bases from J, leaving 25 bases between. This CDR3 spans 18 amino acids. In germline, CDR1 is SGHTA, CDR2 FQGNSA.

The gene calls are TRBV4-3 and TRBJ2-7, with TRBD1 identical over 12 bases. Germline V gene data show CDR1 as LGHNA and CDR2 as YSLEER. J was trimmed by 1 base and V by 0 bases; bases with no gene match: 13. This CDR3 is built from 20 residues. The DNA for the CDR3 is TGCGCCAGCAGCCAAGATGTTGGGGGACAGGGGGCGCGAGGATCCTACGAGCAGTACTTC. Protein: CASSQDVGGQGARGSYEQYF.